The clone carrying this TCR beta chain was observed a single time. Its antigen remains unidentified. CD45RO-negative, CCR7-selected cells formed the naive CD8 fraction, which excluded terminally differentiated effector memory CD45RA+ cells. These data are taken from a study of shared clonotypes between healthy human individuals. Study-wide results and limits: Generally, naive subsets (rather than memory subsets) showed larger estimated richness. Relative to clonotypes present in all four donors, those not shared had lower generation probabilities. Blood was the sole source, and tissue repertoires probably differ.

Genomic DNA of each subset was evenly split across several immunoSEQ plates. Profiling relied on immunoSEQ multiplex PCR, and the TCRdb table lists in-frame clones only, not all of them. Of around 620,000 clones in the sample, roughly 95% were seen once. V lost 7 bases and J lost 1, with 11 bases in between. Germline V gene lookup returns CDR1 MNHEY and CDR2 SMNVEV (reference sequence). The CDR3 runs 15 residues. The sequence derives from a woman under 40 in good health. The rearrangement joins TRBV27 to TRBJ2-6; no definite D call. The specimen sequenced was naive CD8+ T cells sorted from blood. The CDR3 sequence: CASTDRASGANVLTF. DNA of the CDR3: TGTGCCAGCACTGACCGGGCGTCTGGGGCCAACGTCCTGACTTTC.